This T cell receptor beta chain appears in the sequencing data of a study of T cell clonality in common variable immunodeficiency. In this sample, this clone turned up a few times. Its antigen is still unknown. The read comes to an end 3 residues before the CDR3 does, leaving the germline J gene to fill in the end. Study conclusions and caveats: Links between repertoire features and CVID complications were heterogeneity-limited. Reportedly, TCR beta sequences from common variable immunodeficiency showed fewer deletions and N-nucleotide insertions.

V was clipped by 4 bases and J by 4 bases, with 5 bases between them. The CDR3 totals 12 residues. The V gene's germline CDR1 is SGHTA and CDR2 FQGTGA. TCRdb keeps only in-frame clones here, not all; method: immunoSEQ multiplex PCR. The sample contains about 19,000 clones, none of them singletons. Sequenced: peripheral blood mononuclear cells. This chain uses TRBV7-3 with TRBJ2-1; D might be TRBD1 (5 bases). The clonotype originates from a human donor with common variable immunodeficiency. The DNA read from the CDR3 is TGTGCCAGCAGCTCAGGGTACAATGAG. Protein sequence: CASSSGYNE. The complete CDR3 sequence is CASSSGYNEQFF. The whole variable domain, remainder taken from reference TRBV7-3 and TRBJ2-1, is GAGVSQTPSNKVTEKGKYVELRCDPISGHTALYWYRQSLGQGPEFLIYFQGTGAADDSGLPNDRFFAVRPEGSVSTLKIQRTERGDSAVYLCASSSGYNEQFFGPGTRLTVL.